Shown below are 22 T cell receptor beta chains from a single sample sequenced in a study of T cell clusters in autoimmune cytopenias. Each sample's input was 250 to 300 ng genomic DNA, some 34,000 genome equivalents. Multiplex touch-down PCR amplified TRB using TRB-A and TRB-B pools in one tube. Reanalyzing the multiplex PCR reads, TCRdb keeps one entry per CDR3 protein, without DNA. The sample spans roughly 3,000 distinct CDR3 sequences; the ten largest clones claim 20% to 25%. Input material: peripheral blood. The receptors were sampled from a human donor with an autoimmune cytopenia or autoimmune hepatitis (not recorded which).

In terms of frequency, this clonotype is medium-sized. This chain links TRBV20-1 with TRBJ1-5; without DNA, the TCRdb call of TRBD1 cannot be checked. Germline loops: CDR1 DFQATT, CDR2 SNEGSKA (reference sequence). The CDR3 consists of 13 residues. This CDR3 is CSAFRGSNQPQHF.

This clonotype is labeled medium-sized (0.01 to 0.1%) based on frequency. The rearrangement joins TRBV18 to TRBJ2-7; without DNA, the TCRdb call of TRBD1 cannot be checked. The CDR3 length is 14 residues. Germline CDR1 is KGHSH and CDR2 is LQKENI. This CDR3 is CASSPGTGTYEQYF.

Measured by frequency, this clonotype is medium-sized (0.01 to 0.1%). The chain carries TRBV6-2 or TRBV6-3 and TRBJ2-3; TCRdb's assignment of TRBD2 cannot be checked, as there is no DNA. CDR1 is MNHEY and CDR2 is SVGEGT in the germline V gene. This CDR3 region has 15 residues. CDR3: CASRLVGGGTDTQYF.

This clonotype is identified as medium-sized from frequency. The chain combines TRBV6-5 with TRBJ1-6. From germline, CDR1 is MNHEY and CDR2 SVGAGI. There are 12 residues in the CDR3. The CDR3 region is CASSSVNSPLHF.

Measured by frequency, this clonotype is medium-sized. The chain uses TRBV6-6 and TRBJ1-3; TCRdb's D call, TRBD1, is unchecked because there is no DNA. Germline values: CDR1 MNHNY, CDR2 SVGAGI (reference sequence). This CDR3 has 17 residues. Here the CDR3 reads CASSYGQGLVTGNTIYF.

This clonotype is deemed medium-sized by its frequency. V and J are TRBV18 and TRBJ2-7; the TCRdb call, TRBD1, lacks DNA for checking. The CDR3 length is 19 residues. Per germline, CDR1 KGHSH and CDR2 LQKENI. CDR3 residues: CASSRLAGQDSSRGVEQYF.

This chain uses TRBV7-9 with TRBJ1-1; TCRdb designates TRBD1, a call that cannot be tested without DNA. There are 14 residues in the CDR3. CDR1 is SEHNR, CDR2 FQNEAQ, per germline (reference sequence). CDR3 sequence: CASSLTGRNTEAFF.

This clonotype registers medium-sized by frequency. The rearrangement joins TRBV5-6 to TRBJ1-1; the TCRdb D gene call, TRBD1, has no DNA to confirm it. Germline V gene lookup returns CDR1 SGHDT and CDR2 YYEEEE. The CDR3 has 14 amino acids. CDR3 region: CASSPVGGNTEAFF.

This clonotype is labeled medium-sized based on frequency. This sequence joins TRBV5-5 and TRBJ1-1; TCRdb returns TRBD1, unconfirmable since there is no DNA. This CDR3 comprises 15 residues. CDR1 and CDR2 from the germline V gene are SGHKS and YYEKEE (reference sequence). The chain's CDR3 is CASSLWGTVNTEAFF.

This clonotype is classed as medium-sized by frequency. The CDR3 protein is CATSRDAGAPGDTQYF. This chain links TRBV15 with TRBJ2-3; as DNA is missing, the TRBD1 call by TCRdb cannot be tested. Germline V gene sequence: CDR1 LNHNV, CDR2 YYDKDF (reference sequence). The CDR3 is 16 amino acids.

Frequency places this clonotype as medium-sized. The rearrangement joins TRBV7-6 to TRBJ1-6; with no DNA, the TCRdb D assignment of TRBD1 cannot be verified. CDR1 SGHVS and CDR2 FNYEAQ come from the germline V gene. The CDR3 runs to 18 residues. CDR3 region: CASSKGSGVSSYNSPLHF.

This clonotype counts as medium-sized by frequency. The CDR3: CASSSPAGGLAHEQFF. V and J are TRBV6-2 or TRBV6-3 and TRBJ2-1; the D call of TRBD2 rests on TCRdb alone, since no DNA is present to check it. The CDR3 covers 16 residues. The germline gives CDR1 MNHEY, CDR2 SVGEGT.

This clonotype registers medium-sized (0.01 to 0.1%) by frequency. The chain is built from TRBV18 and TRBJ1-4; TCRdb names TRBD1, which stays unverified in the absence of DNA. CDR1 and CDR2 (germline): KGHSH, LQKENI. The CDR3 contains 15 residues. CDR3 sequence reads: CASSPRDRAYEKLFF.

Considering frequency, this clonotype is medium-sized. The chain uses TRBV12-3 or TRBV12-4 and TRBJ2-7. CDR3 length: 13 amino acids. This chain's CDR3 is CATRTASSYEQYF.

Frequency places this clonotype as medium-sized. The CDR3 sequence: CSARDGQGQETQYF. V gene TRBV20-1 combines with J gene TRBJ2-5; the D call from TCRdb, TRBD1, cannot be confirmed without DNA. This CDR3 is 14 amino acids long. CDR1 is DFQATT, CDR2 SNEGSKA, per germline (reference sequence).

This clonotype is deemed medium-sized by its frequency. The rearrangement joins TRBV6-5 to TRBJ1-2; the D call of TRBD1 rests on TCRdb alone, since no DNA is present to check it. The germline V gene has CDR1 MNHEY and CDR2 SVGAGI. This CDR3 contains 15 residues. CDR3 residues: CACHKGQGNYYGYTF.

The CDR3 sequence: CASSSSGRTEAFF. The chain combines TRBV7-9 with TRBJ1-1. The germline gives CDR1 SEHNR, CDR2 FQNEAQ (reference sequence). The CDR3 runs 13 residues.

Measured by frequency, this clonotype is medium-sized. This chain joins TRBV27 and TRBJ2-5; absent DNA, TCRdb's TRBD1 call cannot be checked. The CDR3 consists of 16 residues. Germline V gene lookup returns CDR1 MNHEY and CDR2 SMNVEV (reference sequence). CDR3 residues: CASSTTWGGGGETQYF.

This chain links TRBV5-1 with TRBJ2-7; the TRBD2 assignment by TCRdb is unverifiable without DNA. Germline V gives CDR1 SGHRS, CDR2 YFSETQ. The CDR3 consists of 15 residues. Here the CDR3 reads CASSLGPTRDYEQYF.

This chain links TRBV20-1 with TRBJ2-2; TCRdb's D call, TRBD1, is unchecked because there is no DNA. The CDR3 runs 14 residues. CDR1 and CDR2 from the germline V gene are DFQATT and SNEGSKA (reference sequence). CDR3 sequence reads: CSANRQGHTGELFF.

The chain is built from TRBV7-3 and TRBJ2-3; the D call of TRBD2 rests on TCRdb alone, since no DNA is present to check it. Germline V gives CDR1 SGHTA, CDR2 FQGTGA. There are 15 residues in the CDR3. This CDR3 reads CASSLNSGGSNTQYF.

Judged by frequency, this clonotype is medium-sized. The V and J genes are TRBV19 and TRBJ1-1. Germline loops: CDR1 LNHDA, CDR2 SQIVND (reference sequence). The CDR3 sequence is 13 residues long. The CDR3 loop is CASSIDLGTEAFF.